These T cell receptor beta chains were read from a single sample in a study of blood T cell repertoires in COVID-19. Libraries were prepared by immunoSEQ multiplex PCR; TCRdb keeps only in-frame clonotypes and omits some of them. The repertoire holds roughly 80,000 clones, with roughly 87% as singletons. The sequenced sample was peripheral blood. Receptors were obtained from a man older than 75 with acute or convalescent COVID-19. The CDR3 runs from the conserved cysteine through the conserved F or W. A D gene is named only where the DNA matches it firmly. For some rows the clone size is stated as once, few or many, or as a class when expanded; others skip it.

size: few
D: TRBD1
J: TRBJ1-4
V: TRBV6-5
CDR3: CASSRTGTGDEKLFF
DNA: TGTGCCAGCAGTAGGACCGGGACAGGGGACGAAAAACTGTTTTTT

size: .
D: .
J: TRBJ1-2
V: TRBV5-8
CDR3: CASSLNRGVGYTF
DNA: TGTGCCAGCAGCTTGAATCGGGGAGTTGGCTACACCTTC

size: .
D: .
J: TRBJ1-1
V: TRBV5-1
CDR3: CASSLEVRVGTEAFF
DNA: TGCGCCAGCAGCTTGGAGGTCAGGGTAGGCACTGAAGCTTTCTTT

size: .
D: .
J: TRBJ1-1
V: TRBV9
CDR3: CASSVDSGDTEAFF
DNA: TGTGCCAGCAGCGTAGATTCCGGGGACACTGAAGCTTTCTTT

size: .
D: .
J: TRBJ1-2
V: TRBV6-1
CDR3: CASSPTEDGYTF
DNA: TGTGCCAGCAGTCCGACGGAGGATGGCTACACCTTC

size: .
D: .
J: TRBJ2-1
V: TRBV7-9
CDR3: CASSPRTSYNEQFF
DNA: TGTGCCAGCAGCCCCAGGACAAGCTACAATGAGCAGTTCTTC

size: once
D: TRBD1
J: TRBJ1-1
V: TRBV7-9
CDR3: CASSDRTGNTEAFF
DNA: TGTGCCAGCAGCGACAGGACAGGGAACACTGAAGCTTTCTTT

size: .
D: .
J: TRBJ2-3
V: TRBV5-6
CDR3: CASSFPEGTDTQYF
DNA: TGTGCCAGCAGCTTTCCTGAGGGCACAGATACGCAGTATTTT

size: .
D: TRBD1
J: TRBJ1-2
V: TRBV5-1
CDR3: CASQAGQGLYGYTF
DNA: TGCGCCAGCCAGGCGGGACAGGGACTTTATGGCTACACCTTC

size: .
D: TRBD2
J: TRBJ2-5
V: TRBV5-1
CDR3: CASSLALAGGFSETQYF
DNA: TGCGCCAGCAGCTTGGCGCTAGCGGGGGGGTTCTCGGAGACCCAGTACTTC

size: .
D: TRBD2
J: TRBJ2-3
V: TRBV7-8
CDR3: CASSPHRRGVTDTQYF
DNA: TGTGCCAGCAGCCCACACCGGCGGGGGGTCACAGATACGCAGTATTTT

size: .
D: .
J: TRBJ2-5
V: TRBV3-1/TRBV3-2
CDR3: CASSLLTGLQETQYF
DNA: TGTGCCAGCAGCCTCCTAACAGGGCTCCAAGAGACCCAGTACTTC

size: .
D: .
J: TRBJ1-2
V: TRBV6-5
CDR3: CASRAQYGYTF
DNA: TGTGCCAGCAGGGCTCAATATGGCTACACCTTC

size: .
D: TRBD1
J: TRBJ1-1
V: TRBV7-2
CDR3: CASSARTGNTEAFF
DNA: TGTGCCAGCAGCGCCCGGACAGGGAACACTGAAGCTTTCTTT

size: .
D: TRBD1
J: TRBJ2-2
V: TRBV9
CDR3: CAGAQGQGPTGELFF
DNA: TGTGCCGGGGCACAGGGACAGGGTCCCACCGGGGAGCTGTTTTTT

size: once
D: TRBD1
J: TRBJ1-2
V: TRBV11-2
CDR3: CASSRDRESGYTF
DNA: TGTGCCAGCAGCCGTGACAGGGAAAGCGGCTACACCTTC

size: .
D: .
J: TRBJ2-3
V: TRBV19
CDR3: CASTETDTQYF
DNA: TGTGCCAGTACTGAGACAGATACGCAGTATTTT

size: .
D: .
J: TRBJ1-3
V: TRBV27
CDR3: CASRQHSGNTIYF
DNA: TGTGCCAGCAGACAGCACTCTGGAAACACCATATATTTT

size: .
D: .
J: TRBJ1-1
V: TRBV6-5
CDR3: CASSRPTENTEAFF
DNA: TGTGCCAGCAGTCGGCCGACAGAGAACACTGAAGCTTTCTTT

size: once
D: TRBD1
J: TRBJ1-2
V: TRBV5-1
CDR3: CASSLPSVDRVDYGYTF
DNA: TGCGCCAGCAGCCTGCCGTCGGTCGACAGGGTAGACTATGGCTACACCTTC

size: once
D: .
J: TRBJ1-1
V: TRBV6-1
CDR3: CASSEYPSGRNTEAFF
DNA: TGTGCCAGCAGTGAATACCCCTCGGGGAGGAACACTGAAGCTTTCTTT

size: .
D: .
J: TRBJ1-6
V: TRBV7-8
CDR3: CASSLGTGSRQSPLHF
DNA: TGTGCCAGCAGCTTAGGTACCGGGTCTAGGCAATCACCCCTCCACTTT

size: .
D: TRBD2
J: TRBJ2-1
V: TRBV6-6
CDR3: CASSYSGSGSHNEQFF
DNA: TGTGCCAGCAGTTACTCGGGCAGCGGGAGTCACAATGAGCAGTTCTTC

size: .
D: .
J: TRBJ2-7
V: TRBV20-1
CDR3: CSASGGYEQYF
DNA: TGCAGTGCTAGCGGGGGCTACGAGCAGTACTTC